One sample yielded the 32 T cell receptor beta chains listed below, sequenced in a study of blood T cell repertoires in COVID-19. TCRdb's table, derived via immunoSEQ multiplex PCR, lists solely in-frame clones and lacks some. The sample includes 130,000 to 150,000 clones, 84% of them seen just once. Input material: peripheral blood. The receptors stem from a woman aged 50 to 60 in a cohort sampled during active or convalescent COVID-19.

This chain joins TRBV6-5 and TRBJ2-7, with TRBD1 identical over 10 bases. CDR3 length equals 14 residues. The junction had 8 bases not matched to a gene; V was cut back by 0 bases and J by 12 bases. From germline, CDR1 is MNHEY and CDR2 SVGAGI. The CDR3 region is CASSYSRDRGWPYF. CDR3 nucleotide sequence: TGTGCCAGCAGTTACTCTAGGGACAGGGGTTGGCCGTACTTC.

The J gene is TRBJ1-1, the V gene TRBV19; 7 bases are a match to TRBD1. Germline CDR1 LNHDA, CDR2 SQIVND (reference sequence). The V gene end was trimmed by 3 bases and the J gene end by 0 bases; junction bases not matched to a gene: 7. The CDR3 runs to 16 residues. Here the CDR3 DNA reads TGTGCCAGTAGTATGTGGAGCAGGGGGTTGAACACTGAAGCTTTCTTT. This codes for CASSMWSRGLNTEAFF.

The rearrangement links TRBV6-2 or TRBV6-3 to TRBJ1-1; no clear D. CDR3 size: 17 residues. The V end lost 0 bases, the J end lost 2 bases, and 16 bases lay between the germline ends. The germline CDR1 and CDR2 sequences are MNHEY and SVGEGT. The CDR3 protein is CASSYSKESIRNTEAFF. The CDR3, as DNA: TGTGCCAGCAGTTACTCGAAAGAGAGCATTAGAAACACTGAAGCTTTCTTT.

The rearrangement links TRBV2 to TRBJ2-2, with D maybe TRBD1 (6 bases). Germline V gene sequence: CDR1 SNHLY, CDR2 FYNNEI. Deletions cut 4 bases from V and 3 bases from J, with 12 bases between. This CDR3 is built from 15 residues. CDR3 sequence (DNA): TGTGCCAGCAGTGTACAGGGTCAGGACACCGGGGAGCTGTTTTTT. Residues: CASSVQGQDTGELFF.

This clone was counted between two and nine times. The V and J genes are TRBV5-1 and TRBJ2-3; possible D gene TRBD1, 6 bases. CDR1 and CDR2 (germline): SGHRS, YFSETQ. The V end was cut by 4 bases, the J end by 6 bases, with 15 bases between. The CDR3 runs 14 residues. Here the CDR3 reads CASSLLTQGDTQYF. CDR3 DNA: TGCGCCAGCAGCCTACTAACTCAGGGGGATACGCAGTATTTT.

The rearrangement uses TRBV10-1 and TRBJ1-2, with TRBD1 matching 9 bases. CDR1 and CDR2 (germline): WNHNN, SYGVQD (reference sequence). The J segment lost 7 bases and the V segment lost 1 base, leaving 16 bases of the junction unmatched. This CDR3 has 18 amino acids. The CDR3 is CASSEFGTGCPKGGGYTF. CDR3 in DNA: TGCGCCAGCAGTGAGTTTGGGACAGGGTGCCCCAAAGGTGGTGGCTACACCTTC.

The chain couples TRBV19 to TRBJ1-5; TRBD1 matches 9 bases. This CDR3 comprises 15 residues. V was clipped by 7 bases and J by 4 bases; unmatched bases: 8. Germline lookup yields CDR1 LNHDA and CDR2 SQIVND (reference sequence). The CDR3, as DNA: TGTGCCAGTATCAGTCCGGGACAGGGTAATCAGCCCCAGCATTTT. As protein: CASISPGQGNQPQHF.

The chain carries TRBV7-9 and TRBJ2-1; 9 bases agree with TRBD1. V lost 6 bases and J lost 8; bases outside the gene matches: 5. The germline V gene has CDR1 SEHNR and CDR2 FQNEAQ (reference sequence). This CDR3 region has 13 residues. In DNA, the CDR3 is TGTGCCAGCAGTGATACAGGGGGCGATGAGCAGTTCTTC. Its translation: CASSDTGGDEQFF.

CDR3 in DNA: TGTGCCAGCAGCCAATCTAGCGGGGGGGCTGGTTATGGGGCCCAGTACTTC. Translation gives CASSQSSGGAGYGAQYF. The rearrangement links TRBV3-1 (or the pseudogene TRBV3-2) to TRBJ2-5, with TRBD2 matching over 12 bases. V trimming: 2 bases; J trimming: 9 bases; junction bases outside the gene matches: 13. The CDR3 spans 17 residues. Germline CDR1 and CDR2: LGHDT and YNNKEL (reference sequence).

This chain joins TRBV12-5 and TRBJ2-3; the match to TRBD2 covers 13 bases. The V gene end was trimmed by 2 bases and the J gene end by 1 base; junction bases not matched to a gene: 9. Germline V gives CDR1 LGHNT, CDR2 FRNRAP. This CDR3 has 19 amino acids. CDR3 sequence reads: CASGLSPLTSGGGTDTQYF. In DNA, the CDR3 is TGTGCTAGTGGTTTGTCCCCTCTCACTAGCGGGGGGGGCACAGATACGCAGTATTTT.

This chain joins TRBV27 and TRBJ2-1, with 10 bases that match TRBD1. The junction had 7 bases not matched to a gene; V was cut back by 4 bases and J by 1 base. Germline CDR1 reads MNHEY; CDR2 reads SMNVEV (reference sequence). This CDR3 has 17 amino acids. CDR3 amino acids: CASSSGQGNPSYNEQFF. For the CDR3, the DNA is TGTGCCAGCAGTTCGGGACAGGGGAATCCGTCCTACAATGAGCAGTTCTTC.

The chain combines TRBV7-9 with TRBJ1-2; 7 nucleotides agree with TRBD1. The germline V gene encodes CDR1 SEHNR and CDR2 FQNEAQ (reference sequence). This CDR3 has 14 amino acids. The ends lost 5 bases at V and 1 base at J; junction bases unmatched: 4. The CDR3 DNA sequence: TGTGCCAGCAGCCTAGGACAGGATAACTATGGCTACACCTTC. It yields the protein CASSLGQDNYGYTF. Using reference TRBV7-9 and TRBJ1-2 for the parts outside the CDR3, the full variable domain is DTGVSQNPRHKITKRGQNVTFRCDPISEHNRLYWYRQTLGQGPEFLTYFQNEAQLEKSRLLSDRFSAERPKGSFSTLEIQRTEQGDSAMYLCASSLGQDNYGYTFGSGTRLTVV.

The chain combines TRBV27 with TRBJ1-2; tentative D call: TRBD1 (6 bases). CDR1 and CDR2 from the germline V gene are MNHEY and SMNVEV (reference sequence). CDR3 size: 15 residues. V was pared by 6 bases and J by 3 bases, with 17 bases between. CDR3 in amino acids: CASRTVTGTHYGYTF. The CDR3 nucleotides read TGTGCCAGCAGGACCGTAACAGGGACCCACTATGGCTACACCTTC.

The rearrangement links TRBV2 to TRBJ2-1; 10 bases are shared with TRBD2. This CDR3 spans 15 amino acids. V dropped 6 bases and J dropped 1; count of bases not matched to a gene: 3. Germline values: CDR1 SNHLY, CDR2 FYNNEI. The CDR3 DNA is TGTGCCAGCAGGCCACTAGCGGGGTCCTACAATGAGCAGTTCTTC. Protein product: CASRPLAGSYNEQFF.

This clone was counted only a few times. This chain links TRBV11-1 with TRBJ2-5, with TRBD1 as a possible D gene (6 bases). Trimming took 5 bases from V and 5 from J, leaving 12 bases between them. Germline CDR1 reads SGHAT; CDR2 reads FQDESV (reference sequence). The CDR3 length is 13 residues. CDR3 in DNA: TGTGCCAGCAGCCTACAGGGTGCTGAGACCCAGTACTTC. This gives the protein CASSLQGAETQYF.

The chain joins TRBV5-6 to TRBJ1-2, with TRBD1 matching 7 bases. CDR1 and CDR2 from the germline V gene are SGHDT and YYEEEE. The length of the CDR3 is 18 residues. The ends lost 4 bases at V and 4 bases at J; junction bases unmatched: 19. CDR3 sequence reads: CASSSGWQGGSSIYGYTF. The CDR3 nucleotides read TGTGCCAGCAGCAGCGGGTGGCAGGGGGGTTCCTCGATCTATGGCTACACCTTC.

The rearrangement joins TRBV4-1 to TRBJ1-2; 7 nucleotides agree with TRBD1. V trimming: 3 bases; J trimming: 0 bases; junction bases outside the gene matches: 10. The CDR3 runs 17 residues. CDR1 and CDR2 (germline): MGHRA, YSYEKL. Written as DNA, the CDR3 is TGCGCCAGCAGCCAGGGCTGGGGAACAGGGGCTAACTATGGCTACACCTTC. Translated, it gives CASSQGWGTGANYGYTF.

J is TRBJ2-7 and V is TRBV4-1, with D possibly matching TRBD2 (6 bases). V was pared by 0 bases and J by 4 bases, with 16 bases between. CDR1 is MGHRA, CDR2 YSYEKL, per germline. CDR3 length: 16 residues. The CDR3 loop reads CASSQDRTAGMYEQYF. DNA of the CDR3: TGCGCCAGCAGCCAAGATCGGACGGCGGGGATGTACGAGCAGTACTTC.

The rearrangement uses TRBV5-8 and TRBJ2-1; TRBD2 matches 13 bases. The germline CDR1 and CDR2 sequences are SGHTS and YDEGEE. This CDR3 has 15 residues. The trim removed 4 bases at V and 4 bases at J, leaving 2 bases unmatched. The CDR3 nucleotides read TGTGCCAGCAGCGAACTAGCGGGGGGGTACAATGAGCAGTTCTTC. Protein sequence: CASSELAGGYNEQFF.

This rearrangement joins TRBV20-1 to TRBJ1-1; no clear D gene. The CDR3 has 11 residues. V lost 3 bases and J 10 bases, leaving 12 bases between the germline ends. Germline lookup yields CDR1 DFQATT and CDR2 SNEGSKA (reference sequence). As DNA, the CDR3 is TGCAGTGCTAGGGAGGTGGAAGGAGCTTTCTTT. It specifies CSAREVEGAFF.

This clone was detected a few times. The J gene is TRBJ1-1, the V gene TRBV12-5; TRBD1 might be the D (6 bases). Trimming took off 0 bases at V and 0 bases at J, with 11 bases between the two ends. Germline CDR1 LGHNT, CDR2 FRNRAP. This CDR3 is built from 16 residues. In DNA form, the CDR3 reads TGTGCTAGTGGTTTGGTATTCGGACAGTTGAACACTGAAGCTTTCTTT. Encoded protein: CASGLVFGQLNTEAFF.

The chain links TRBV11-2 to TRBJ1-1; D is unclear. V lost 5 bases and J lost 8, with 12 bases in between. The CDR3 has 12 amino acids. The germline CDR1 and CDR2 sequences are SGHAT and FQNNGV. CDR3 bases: TGTGCCAGCAGCCCTGGTGGGCAAGAAGCTTTCTTT. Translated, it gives CASSPGGQEAFF.

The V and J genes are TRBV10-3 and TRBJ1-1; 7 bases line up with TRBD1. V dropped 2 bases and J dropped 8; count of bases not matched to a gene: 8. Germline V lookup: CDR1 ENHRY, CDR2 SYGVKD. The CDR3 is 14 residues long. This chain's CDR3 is CAISEDRDRHEAFF. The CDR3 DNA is TGTGCCATCAGTGAGGACCGGGACAGACACGAAGCTTTCTTT.

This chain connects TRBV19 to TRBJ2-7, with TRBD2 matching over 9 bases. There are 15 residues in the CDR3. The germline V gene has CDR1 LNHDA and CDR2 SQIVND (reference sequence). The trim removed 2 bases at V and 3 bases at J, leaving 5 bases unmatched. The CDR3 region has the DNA TGTGCCAGTAGTATAATAGCGGGGGAGAGCTACGAGCAGTACTTC. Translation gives CASSIIAGESYEQYF.

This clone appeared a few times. The CDR3 loop is CASSPYLDRAAGTQYF. CDR3 in DNA: TGCGCCAGCAGCCCCTACCTCGACAGGGCGGCCGGGACCCAGTACTTC. This chain uses TRBV4-1 with TRBJ2-5; 7 positions agree with TRBD1. From germline, CDR1 is MGHRA and CDR2 YSYEKL. V shed 4 bases and J 7 bases; nucleotides not matched to a gene: 15. The CDR3 loop spans 16 amino acids.

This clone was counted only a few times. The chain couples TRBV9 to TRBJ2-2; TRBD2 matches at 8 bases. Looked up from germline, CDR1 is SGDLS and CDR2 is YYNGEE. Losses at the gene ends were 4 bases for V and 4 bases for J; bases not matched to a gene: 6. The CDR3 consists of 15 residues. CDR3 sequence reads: CASSTRAGVTGELFF. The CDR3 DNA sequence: TGTGCCAGCAGCACCCGAGCGGGGGTCACCGGGGAGCTGTTTTTT.

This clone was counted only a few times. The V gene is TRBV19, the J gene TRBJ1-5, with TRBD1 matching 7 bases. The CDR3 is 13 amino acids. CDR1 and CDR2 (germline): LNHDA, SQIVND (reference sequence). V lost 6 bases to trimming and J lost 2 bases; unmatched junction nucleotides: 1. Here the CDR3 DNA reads TGTGCCAGTAGCGACAGGGGCAATCAGCCCCAGCATTTT. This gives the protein CASSDRGNQPQHF.

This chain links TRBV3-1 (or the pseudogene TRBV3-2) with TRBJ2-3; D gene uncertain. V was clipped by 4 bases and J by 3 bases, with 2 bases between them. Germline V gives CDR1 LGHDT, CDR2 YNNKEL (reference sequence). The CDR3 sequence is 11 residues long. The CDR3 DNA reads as TGTGCCAGCAGCCTAACAGATACGCAGTATTTT. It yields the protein CASSLTDTQYF.

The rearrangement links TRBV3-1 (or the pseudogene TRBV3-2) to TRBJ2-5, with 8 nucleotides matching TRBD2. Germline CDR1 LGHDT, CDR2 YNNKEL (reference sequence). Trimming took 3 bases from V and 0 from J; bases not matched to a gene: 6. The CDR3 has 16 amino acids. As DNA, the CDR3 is TGTGCCAGCAGCCAGGGTTCTAGCGGGTACCAAGAGACCCAGTACTTC. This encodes CASSQGSSGYQETQYF.

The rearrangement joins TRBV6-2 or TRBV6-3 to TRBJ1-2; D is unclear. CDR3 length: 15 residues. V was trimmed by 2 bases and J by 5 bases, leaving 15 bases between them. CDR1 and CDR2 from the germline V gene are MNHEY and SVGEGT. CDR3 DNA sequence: TGTGCCAGCAGTTACCCCCCAGGAAAGACGTATGGCTACACCTTC. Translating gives CASSYPPGKTYGYTF.

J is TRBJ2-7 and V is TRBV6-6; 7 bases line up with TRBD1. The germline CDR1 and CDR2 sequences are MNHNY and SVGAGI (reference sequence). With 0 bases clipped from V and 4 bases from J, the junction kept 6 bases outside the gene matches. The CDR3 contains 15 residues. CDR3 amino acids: CASSYSDGRGYEQYF. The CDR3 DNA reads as TGTGCCAGCAGTTACTCAGACGGCAGGGGGTACGAGCAGTACTTC.

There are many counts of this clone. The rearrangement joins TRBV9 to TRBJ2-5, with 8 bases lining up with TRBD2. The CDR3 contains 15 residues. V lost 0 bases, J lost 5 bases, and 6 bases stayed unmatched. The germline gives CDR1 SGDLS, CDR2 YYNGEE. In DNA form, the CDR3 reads TGTGCCAGCAGCGTAGGACTAGCGAAGAGGGAGACCCAGTACTTC. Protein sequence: CASSVGLAKRETQYF.